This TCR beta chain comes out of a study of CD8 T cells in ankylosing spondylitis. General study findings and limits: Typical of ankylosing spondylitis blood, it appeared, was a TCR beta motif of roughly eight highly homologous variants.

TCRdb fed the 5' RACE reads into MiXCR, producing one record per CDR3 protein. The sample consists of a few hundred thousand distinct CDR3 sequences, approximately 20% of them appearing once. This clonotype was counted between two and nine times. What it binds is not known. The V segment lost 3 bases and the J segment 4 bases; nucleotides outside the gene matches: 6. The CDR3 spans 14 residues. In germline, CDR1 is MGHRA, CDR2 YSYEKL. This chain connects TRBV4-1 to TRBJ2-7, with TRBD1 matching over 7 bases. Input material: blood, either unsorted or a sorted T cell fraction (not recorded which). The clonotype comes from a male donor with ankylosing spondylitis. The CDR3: CASSQGDSLYEQYF. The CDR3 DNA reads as TGCGCCAGCAGCCAGGGGGACAGCCTTTACGAGCAGTACTTC.